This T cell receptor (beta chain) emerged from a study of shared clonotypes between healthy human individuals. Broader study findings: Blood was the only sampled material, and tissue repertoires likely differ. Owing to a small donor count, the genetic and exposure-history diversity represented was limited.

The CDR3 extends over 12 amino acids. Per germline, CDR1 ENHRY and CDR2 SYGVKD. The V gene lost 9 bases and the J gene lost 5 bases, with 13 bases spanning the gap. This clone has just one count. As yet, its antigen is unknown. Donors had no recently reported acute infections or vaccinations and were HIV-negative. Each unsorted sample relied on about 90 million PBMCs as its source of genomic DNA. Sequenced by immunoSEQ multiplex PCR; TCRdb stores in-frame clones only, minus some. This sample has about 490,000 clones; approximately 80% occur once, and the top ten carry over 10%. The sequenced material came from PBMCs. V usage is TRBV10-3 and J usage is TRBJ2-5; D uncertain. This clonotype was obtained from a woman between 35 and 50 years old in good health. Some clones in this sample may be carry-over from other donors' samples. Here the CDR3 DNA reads TGTGCCATAGCCCCCCAACCGGAGACCCAGTACTTC. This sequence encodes CAIAPQPETQYF.